This T cell receptor beta chain was sequenced for a study of graft-versus-host responses after intestinal transplantation. Graft specimens yielded both intraepithelial and lamina propria lymphocytes. Notes on this clone: Its antigen remains unidentified.

Method: immunoSEQ multiplex PCR; TCRdb's copy keeps in-frame clones and lacks some. The data contain about 15,000 clones, 70% of them singletons. General study points: Elevated graft-versus-host to host-versus-graft clonal ratios in allografts were recorded for patients with graft-donor T cell macrochimerism.

Material: ileum tissue, obtained 700 to 800 days after intestinal transplantation. The TCR originated in a human patient who received an intestinal transplant, so some T cells may come from the graft donor.

The CDR3 DNA reads as TGTGCCAGCAGTGCGGGAACAGGCGTATTAGGCTACACCTTC. Protein: CASSAGTGVLGYTF. The V gene is TRBV6-6, the J gene TRBJ1-2; the D gene is possibly TRBD1 (5 bases). The CDR3 is made up of 14 amino acids. Germline V gene data show CDR1 as MNHNY and CDR2 as SVGAGI (reference sequence). Between the trimmed V and J ends, which lost 5 bases and 8 bases, there was a span of 18 bases.